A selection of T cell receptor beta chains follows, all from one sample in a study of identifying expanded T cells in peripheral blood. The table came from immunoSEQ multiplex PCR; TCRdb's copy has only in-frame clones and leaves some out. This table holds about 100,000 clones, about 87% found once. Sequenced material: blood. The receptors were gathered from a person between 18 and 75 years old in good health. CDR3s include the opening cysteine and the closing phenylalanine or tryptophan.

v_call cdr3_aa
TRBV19 CASSIRRVALSVGYNEQFF
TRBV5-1 CASTRDSLSSTDTQYF
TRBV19 CASSRGSGGNTIYF
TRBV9 CASSVGATSTDTQYF
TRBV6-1 CASSGLKGNDF
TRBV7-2 CASSLQAGAAYGYTF
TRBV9 CASSVVPRSSGNTIYF
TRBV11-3 CASSLVFSSGSVQQFF
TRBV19 CASSASQPSTDTQYF
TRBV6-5 CASSYSGQGNEAFF
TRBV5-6 CASSAQGAGGYTF
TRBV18 CASSPRLASDYEQYF
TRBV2 CASRSGYYEQYF
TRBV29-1 CSVLTGPEAFF
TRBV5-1 CASREDSYEQYF
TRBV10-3 CAISPGLADPRATEQYF
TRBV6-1 CASSEGLNQPQHF
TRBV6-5 CASSYSITGQNYGYTF
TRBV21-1 CASSKALYDRHPPKNIQYF
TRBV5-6 CASSLDSGRGIEQFF
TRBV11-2 CASSLGTGSWEQYF
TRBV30 CAWSMSHREAFF
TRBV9 CASSVGGTGVHEQYF
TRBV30 CAWSVGGGNEQFF
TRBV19 CASSIRASREQFF
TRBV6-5 CASRYRDRAYGYTF
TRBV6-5 CASRVGGQGNQPQHF
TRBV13 CASSFRTDGYTGELFF
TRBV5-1 CASSPSGGTDSPLHF
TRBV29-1 CSVEDLVLEKLFF
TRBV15 CATSKRSNPPYEQYF
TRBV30 CAWRLRRGLVGDTEAFF
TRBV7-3 CASSLAGTASNYGYTF
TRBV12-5 CASGLNREQYF
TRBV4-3 CASSQEDRGVLYF
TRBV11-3 CASSFSYEQYF
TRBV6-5 CASSLRGTDTQYF
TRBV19 CASSPRQGTLARRVGQYF
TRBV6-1 CASSGAPHYSNQPQHF
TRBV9 CASSPHPGGPEAAGELFF
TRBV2 CASLSSGLYNEQFF
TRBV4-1 CASSSGLARISSYNEQFF
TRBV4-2 CASSRGTGTGSEKLFF
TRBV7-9 CASSVEASGTTEAFF
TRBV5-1 CASSEGLAEETQYF
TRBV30 CAWSVTSDTEAFF
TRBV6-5 CASSYSFASGRNEQFF
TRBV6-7 CASSSGTGASDTQYF
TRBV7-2 CASSPTSGRIYEQYF
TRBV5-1 CASSLGGSGETQYF
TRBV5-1 CASSRGGGGYGYTF
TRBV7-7 CASSLSAYNEQFF
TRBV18 CASSPIGDSNEKLFF
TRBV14 CASSSQPPRDRAHEQYF
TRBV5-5 CASSRTGTGGILWEQYF
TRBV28 CASSLAASYGYTF
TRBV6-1 CATYPTAASGNTIYF